These 22 T cell receptor beta chains originate from one sample sequenced in a study of blood T cell repertoires in COVID-19. Using immunoSEQ multiplex PCR, the repertoire was profiled, and TCRdb retains in-frame clones only, with some absent. The repertoire includes about 90,000 clones, about 80% of them detected once, and 10% sits in the top ten. The sample was peripheral blood. The receptors were gathered from an older woman with acute or convalescent COVID-19.

This rearrangement joins TRBV10-3 to TRBJ2-1; D may be TRBD1 (6 bases). CDR3 length: 14 amino acids. Between the trimmed V and J ends, which lost 0 bases and 9 bases, there was a span of 12 bases. CDR1 and CDR2 (germline): ENHRY, SYGVKD. The CDR3 DNA is TGTGCCATCAGTGAGTCGACTCAGGGGAGTGAGCAGTTCTTC. Translating it yields CAISESTQGSEQFF.

This clone was counted a few times. The rearrangement links TRBV5-1 to TRBJ1-3; a weak D match, TRBD1 (6 bases). CDR3 length: 14 amino acids. The germline V and J ends were trimmed by 2 bases and 0 bases, with 6 bases remaining between them. CDR1 and CDR2 from the germline V gene are SGHRS and YFSETQ. CDR3 DNA sequence: TGCGCCAGCAGCTTACAGGGCTCTGGAAACACCATATATTTT. Protein product: CASSLQGSGNTIYF.

This sequence joins TRBV7-9 and TRBJ2-2, with TRBD1 identical over 8 bases. The CDR3 consists of 16 residues. V lost 5 bases and J lost 7; bases outside the gene matches: 12. The germline CDR1 and CDR2 sequences are SEHNR and FQNEAQ (reference sequence). The CDR3 nucleotides are TGTGCCAGCAGCCGACAGGGGACCCAAGAGGTCGGGGAGCTGTTTTTT. Protein: CASSRQGTQEVGELFF.

This chain uses TRBV6-5 with TRBJ2-1; D is uncertain. Germline CDR1 and CDR2: MNHEY and SVGAGI. The CDR3 is 14 amino acids. The ends were cut back, 2 bases at V and 7 bases at J, with 12 bases in the middle. The CDR3 region is CASSYDAWANEQFF. The DNA for the CDR3 is TGTGCCAGCAGTTACGACGCGTGGGCGAATGAGCAGTTCTTC.

The V and J genes are TRBV7-6 and TRBJ1-3, with a tentative D call TRBD1 (5 bases). CDR1 SGHVS and CDR2 FNYEAQ come from the germline V gene. V was clipped by 5 bases and J by 0 bases, with 17 bases between them. CDR3 length: 17 amino acids. CDR3 sequence: CASSPIRGRISGNTIYF. The CDR3 DNA follows: TGTGCCAGCAGCCCGATAAGGGGTCGGATCTCTGGAAACACCATATATTTT.

J is TRBJ2-7 and V is TRBV13; D is possibly TRBD2 (7 bases). Per the germline V gene, CDR1 is PRHDT and CDR2 is FYEKMQ (reference sequence). This CDR3 has 13 amino acids. V lost 6 bases and J lost 5, with 14 bases in between. The CDR3 bases are TGTGCCAGCAGGGGGGGCGGGAGTCACGAGCAGTACTTC. This gives the protein CASRGGGSHEQYF. Full variable domain (missing parts from reference TRBV13 and TRBJ2-7): AAGVIQSPRHLIKEKRETATLKCYPIPRHDTVYWYQQGPGQDPQFLISFYEKMQSDKGSIPDRFSAQQFSDYHSELNMSSLELGDSALYFCASRGGGSHEQYFGPGTRLTVT.

The chain uses TRBV28 and TRBJ1-2; D is ambiguous. Germline lookup yields CDR1 MDHEN and CDR2 SYDVKM. The length of the CDR3 is 14 residues. V was cut by 8 bases and J by 2 bases, with 15 bases left in between. The CDR3 bases are TGTGCCAGCGCATCCGTCCCACTGAACTATGGCTACACCTTC. Protein sequence: CASASVPLNYGYTF.

The genes are TRBV2 and TRBJ2-2; 12 nucleotides agree with TRBD2. V shed 5 bases and J 6 bases; nucleotides not matched to a gene: 7. Germline V gene sequence: CDR1 SNHLY, CDR2 FYNNEI. This CDR3 region has 16 residues. CDR3 loop: CASSLMTSGGPGELFF. As DNA, the CDR3 is TGTGCCAGCAGTCTTATGACTAGCGGGGGCCCCGGGGAGCTGTTTTTT. Complete variable domain (other parts from reference TRBV2 and TRBJ2-2): EPEVTQTPSHQVTQMGQEVILRCVPISNHLYFYWYRQILGQKVEFLVSFYNNEISEKSEIFDDQFSVERPDGSNFTLKIRSTKLEDSAMYFCASSLMTSGGPGELFFGEGSRLTVL.

This chain uses TRBV6-2 or TRBV6-3 with TRBJ2-7, with 9 positions matching TRBD2. V gave up 0 bases and J gave up 2 bases; unmatched junction bases: 8. There are 17 residues in the CDR3. The germline CDR1 and CDR2 sequences are MNHEY and SVGEGT. Here the CDR3 reads CASSYSSGRRLPYEQYF. The CDR3 bases are TGTGCCAGCAGTTACTCGAGCGGGAGGAGGTTACCCTACGAGCAGTACTTC.

This chain links TRBV19 with TRBJ1-2; 8 nucleotides match TRBD1. Germline lookup yields CDR1 LNHDA and CDR2 SQIVND (reference sequence). V shed 5 bases and J 2 bases; nucleotides not matched to a gene: 7. This CDR3 region has 15 residues. CDR3 sequence (DNA): TGTGCCAGTAGTTTGCCCAGGGGGCTGAACTATGGCTACACCTTC. It codes for CASSLPRGLNYGYTF. The full variable domain, with the rest looked up from reference TRBV19 and TRBJ1-2, is DGGITQSPKYLFRKEGQNVTLSCEQNLNHDAMYWYRQDPGQGLRLIYYSQIVNDFQKGDIAEGYSVSREKKESFPLTVTSAQKNPTAFYLCASSLPRGLNYGYTFGSGTRLTVV.

This chain uses TRBV14 with TRBJ2-1; TRBD1 matches at 7 bases. The CDR3 consists of 17 residues. Trimming cost V 2 bases and J 0 bases; bases outside gene matches: 7. In germline, CDR1 is SGHDN, CDR2 FVKESK. CDR3 residues: CASSQRPGQSSYNEQFF. The DNA for the CDR3 is TGTGCCAGCAGCCAAAGACCGGGACAGAGCTCCTACAATGAGCAGTTCTTC. Using reference TRBV14 and TRBJ2-1 for the parts outside the CDR3, the full variable domain is EAGVTQFPSHSVIEKGQTVTLRCDPISGHDNLYWYRRVMGKEIKFLLHFVKESKQDESGMPNNRFLAERTGGTYSTLKVQPAELEDSGVYFCASSQRPGQSSYNEQFFGPGTRLTVL.

This chain links TRBV30 with TRBJ1-2; possibly TRBD1 for D (5 bases). This CDR3 comprises 12 residues. V shed 0 bases and J shed 6 bases, with 8 bases lying between them. Germline V CDR1 and CDR2: GTSNPN, SVGIG (reference sequence). CDR3 nucleotides: TGTGCCTGGAGTGTAACAGGCAATGGCTACACCTTC. This encodes CAWSVTGNGYTF.

CDR3 in amino acids: CASGLVVRTSRPKLFF. CDR3 bases: TGTGCTAGTGGTTTGGTAGTAAGGACATCCCGGCCAAAACTGTTTTTT. The chain carries TRBV12-5 and TRBJ1-4; D may be TRBD1 (5 bases). V was trimmed by 0 bases and J by 10 bases, leaving 18 bases between them. This CDR3 contains 16 residues. Per germline, CDR1 LGHNT and CDR2 FRNRAP.

The V call is TRBV7-8, the J call TRBJ2-1; 11 bases are a match to TRBD2. Germline-derived CDR1 and CDR2 are SGHVS and FQNEAQ. V gave up 5 bases and J gave up 7 bases; unmatched junction bases: 28. This CDR3 comprises 22 residues. CDR3 sequence: CASSPSRGQPLFGTSGANEQFF. DNA of the CDR3: TGTGCCAGCAGCCCCAGCAGGGGCCAGCCACTTTTCGGGACTAGCGGAGCTAATGAGCAGTTCTTC.

The rearrangement links TRBV7-3 to TRBJ2-1, with D uncertain. CDR1 and CDR2 (germline): SGHTA, FQGTGA. The CDR3 consists of 14 residues. Trimming pared 5 bases from V and 1 base from J, leaving 9 bases between. DNA for the CDR3: TGTGCCAGCAGCCCCGACACTTCCTACAATGAGCAGTTCTTC. Its translation: CASSPDTSYNEQFF.

The V gene is TRBV2, the J gene TRBJ2-7; a possible D gene is TRBD1 (5 bases). V shed 2 bases and J shed 6 bases, with 11 bases lying between them. Germline CDR1 SNHLY, CDR2 FYNNEI. CDR3 length: 13 amino acids. The CDR3, as DNA: TGTGCCAGCAGTGAATATTCAGGGTCCGAGCAGTACTTC. Translating it yields CASSEYSGSEQYF.

This chain connects TRBV20-1 to TRBJ1-2; maybe TRBD1 (5 bases). Germline V gene lookup returns CDR1 DFQATT and CDR2 SNEGSKA (reference sequence). Trimming took 3 bases from V and 4 from J, leaving 15 bases between them. The CDR3 has 14 residues. The CDR3 loop reads CSASPGGVGYGYTF. Written as DNA, the CDR3 is TGCAGTGCTAGTCCCGGGGGGGTCGGCTATGGCTACACCTTC.

This chain uses TRBV5-1 with TRBJ2-1, with a tentative D call TRBD1 (6 bases). The CDR3 is 14 amino acids. Trimming took 3 bases from V and 7 from J, leaving 14 bases between them. The V gene's germline CDR1 is SGHRS and CDR2 YFSETQ. The CDR3 region has the DNA TGCGCCAGCAGCTCAAGGCAGGGGCGGAATGAGCAGTTCTTC. It yields the protein CASSSRQGRNEQFF.

V and J are TRBV4-2 and TRBJ2-1; 8 nucleotides align to TRBD2. After removal of 4 bases from V and 0 bases from J, the junction contained 2 bases not matched to a gene. Germline V lookup: CDR1 LGHNA, CDR2 YNFKEQ. The CDR3 extends over 15 amino acids. CDR3 protein: CASSPGGDSYNEQFF. The CDR3 region has the DNA TGTGCCAGCAGCCCGGGGGGGGACTCCTACAATGAGCAGTTCTTC.

The chain has TRBV10-2 and TRBJ2-7, with a tentative D call TRBD1 (6 bases). Germline CDR1 is WSHSY and CDR2 is SAAADI. The ends were cut back, 3 bases at V and 3 bases at J, with 12 bases in the middle. The CDR3 spans 14 residues. CDR3 amino acids: CASSDLGQNYEQYF. DNA of the CDR3: TGCGCCAGCAGTGACCTCGGACAGAACTACGAGCAGTACTTC.

The CDR3 reads CASSPGTGVPNEKLFF. The CDR3 nucleotides read TGTGCCAGCAGTCCCGGGACAGGGGTTCCTAATGAAAAACTGTTTTTT. This chain joins TRBV28 and TRBJ1-4; 10 bases are a match to TRBD1. The CDR3 length is 16 residues. With 5 bases clipped from V and 3 bases from J, the junction kept 6 bases outside the gene matches. Germline values: CDR1 MDHEN, CDR2 SYDVKM.

The chain joins TRBV5-1 to TRBJ2-5, with TRBD2 matching 11 bases. There are 15 residues in the CDR3. V was clipped by 3 bases and J by 4 bases; unmatched bases: 5. Per germline, CDR1 SGHRS and CDR2 YFSETQ. CDR3 protein: CASSYVAGGPETQYF. CDR3 DNA: TGCGCCAGCAGCTATGTAGCGGGAGGGCCAGAGACCCAGTACTTC.